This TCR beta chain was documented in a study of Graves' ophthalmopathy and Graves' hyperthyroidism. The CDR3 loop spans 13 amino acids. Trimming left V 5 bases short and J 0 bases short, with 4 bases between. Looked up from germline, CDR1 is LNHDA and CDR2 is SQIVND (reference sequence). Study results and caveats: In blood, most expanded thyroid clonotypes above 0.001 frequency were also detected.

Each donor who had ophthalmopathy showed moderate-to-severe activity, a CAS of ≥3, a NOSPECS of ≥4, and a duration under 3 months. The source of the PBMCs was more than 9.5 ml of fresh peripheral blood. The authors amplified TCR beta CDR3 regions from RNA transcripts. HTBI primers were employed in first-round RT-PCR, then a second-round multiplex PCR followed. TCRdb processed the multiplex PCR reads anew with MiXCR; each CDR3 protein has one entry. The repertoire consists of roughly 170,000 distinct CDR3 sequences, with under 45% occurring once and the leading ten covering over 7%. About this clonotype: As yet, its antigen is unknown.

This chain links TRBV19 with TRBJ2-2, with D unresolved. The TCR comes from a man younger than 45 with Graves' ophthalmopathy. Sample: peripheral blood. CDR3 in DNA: TGTGCCAGTAGTTGGCCGAACACCGGGGAGCTGTTTTTT. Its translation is CASSWPNTGELFF.